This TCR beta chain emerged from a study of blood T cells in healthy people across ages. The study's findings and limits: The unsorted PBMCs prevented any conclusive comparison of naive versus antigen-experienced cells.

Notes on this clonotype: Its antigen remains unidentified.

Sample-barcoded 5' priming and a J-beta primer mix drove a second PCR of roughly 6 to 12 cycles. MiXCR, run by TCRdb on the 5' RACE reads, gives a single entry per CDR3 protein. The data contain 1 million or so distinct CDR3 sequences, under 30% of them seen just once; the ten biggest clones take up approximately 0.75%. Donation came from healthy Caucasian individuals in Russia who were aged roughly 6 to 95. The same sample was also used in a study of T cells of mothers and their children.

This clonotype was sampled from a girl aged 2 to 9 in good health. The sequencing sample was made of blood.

The chain's CDR3 is CSGVGGVPEAFF. The CDR3 DNA is TGCAGCGGAGTCGGGGGGGTACCTGAAGCTTTCTTT. The rearrangement joins TRBV29-1 to TRBJ1-1, with D possibly TRBD1 on 5 matching bases. The CDR3 extends over 12 amino acids. The germline V gene has CDR1 SQVTM and CDR2 ANQGSEA. Trimming removed 7 bases at V and 6 bases at J, with 15 bases between.